The 15 T cell receptor beta chains in this list originate from one sample, sequenced in a study of T cells after yellow fever vaccination. TCRdb reprocessed the 5' RACE reads with MiXCR, giving one entry per CDR3 protein. The sample carries roughly 190,000 distinct CDR3 sequences, approximately 9.9% recorded once. The sample was CD8+ T cells sorted from PBMCs, taken 15 days after the yellow fever booster vaccination. The receptors shown here come from a man aged 18-30 years who received the YFV17D yellow fever vaccine.

The chain is built from TRBV15 and TRBJ1-1; D gene unclear. The germline V gene encodes CDR1 LNHNV and CDR2 YYDKDF (reference sequence). The CDR3 is 13 residues long. The V end lost 4 bases, the J end lost 4 bases, and 10 bases lay between the germline ends. CDR3 residues: CATSTGRPTEAFF. The CDR3 DNA reads as TGTGCCACCAGCACCGGACGGCCCACTGAAGCTTTCTTT.

The V gene is TRBV6-1, the J gene TRBJ2-7; tentatively, D is TRBD1 or TRBD2 (6 bases each). V lost 4 bases and J lost 2, with 12 bases in between. CDR3 length: 14 amino acids. The germline gives CDR1 MNHNS, CDR2 SASEGT. CDR3 sequence reads: CASSARGGTYEQYF. The CDR3 DNA is TGTGCCAGCAGTGCCCGAGGGGGGACCTACGAGCAGTACTTC.

This clonotype was observed a handful of times. The chain carries TRBV5-1 and TRBJ2-2; 8 bases map to TRBD2. After removal of 0 bases from V and 4 bases from J, the junction contained 2 bases not matched to a gene. The germline gives CDR1 SGHRS, CDR2 YFSETQ. This CDR3 has 15 amino acids. The CDR3 sequence is CASSLDGGGTGELFF. The CDR3 bases are TGCGCCAGCAGCTTGGACGGGGGGGGCACCGGGGAGCTGTTTTTT.

At least ten counts were recorded for this clonotype. The chain joins TRBV7-8 to TRBJ1-5, with D unclear. V was pared by 1 base and J by 5 bases, with 9 bases between. This CDR3 has 14 amino acids. Germline CDR1 is SGHVS and CDR2 is FQNEAQ. The CDR3 region has the DNA TGTGCCAGCAGCTTAGGGTCCGCCTATCAGCCCCAGCATTTT. This codes for CASSLGSAYQPQHF.

This sequence joins TRBV20-1 and TRBJ2-3; D uncertain. V was clipped by 2 bases and J by 6 bases, with 9 bases between them. Germline-derived CDR1 and CDR2 are DFQATT and SNEGSKA (reference sequence). The CDR3 is 12 amino acids. CDR3: CSARLIRDTQYF. The DNA of the CDR3 is TGCAGTGCTAGATTAATCCGGGATACGCAGTATTTT.

This chain connects TRBV27 to TRBJ1-1, with D hard to call. There are 14 residues in the CDR3. Trimming took off 0 bases at V and 6 bases at J, with 11 bases between the two ends. The germline V gene has CDR1 MNHEY and CDR2 SMNVEV (reference sequence). CDR3 in DNA: TGTGCCAGCAGTTTATCCCTCACTAGGGCTGAAGCTTTCTTT. Encoded protein: CASSLSLTRAEAFF.

The CDR3 region has the DNA TGTGCCAGCAGTCAACAGGGATTCAACTATAATTCACCCCTCCACTTT. It yields the protein CASSQQGFNYNSPLHF. The J gene is TRBJ1-6, the V gene TRBV27; a possible D gene is TRBD1 (6 bases). CDR1 is MNHEY and CDR2 is SMNVEV in the germline V gene (reference sequence). Trimming took off 5 bases at V and 3 bases at J, with 14 bases between the two ends. The CDR3 loop spans 16 amino acids.

This clonotype occurred a few times. The chain is built from TRBV12-3 or TRBV12-4 and TRBJ2-7; D not certain. The CDR3 runs 14 residues. Trimming left V 3 bases short and J 6 bases short, with 15 bases between. The CDR3 nucleotides read TGTGCCAGCAGTTTCGGTCTACCCGACGGCGAGCAGTACTTC. It encodes CASSFGLPDGEQYF.

The chain carries TRBV29-1 and TRBJ1-1; the D is unclear. Trimming removed 3 bases from V and 1 base from J, with 6 bases in between. The CDR3 extends over 12 amino acids. Germline CDR1 SQVTM, CDR2 ANQGSEA. For the CDR3, the DNA is TGCAGCGTTGAGTGGGAGAACACTGAAGCTTTCTTT. It is translated as CSVEWENTEAFF.

This clonotype was seen just once. The chain employs TRBV4-3 and TRBJ2-2; 7 bases match TRBD1. The CDR3 sequence is 14 residues long. Germline-derived CDR1 and CDR2 are LGHNA and YSLEER. V lost 6 bases and J lost 7; bases outside the gene matches: 8. DNA of the CDR3: TGCGCCAGCAGGCCCGGGACAGCGTTCGGGGAGCTGTTTTTT. This gives the protein CASRPGTAFGELFF.

The chain employs TRBV7-2 and TRBJ2-7, with D unclear. The CDR3 has 13 residues. V was clipped by 7 bases and J by 6 bases, with 16 bases between them. Germline CDR1 is SGHTA and CDR2 is FQGNSA. CDR3 nucleotide sequence: TGTGCCAGCACGGACGTAACTCTCCTCGAGCAGTACTTC. It yields the protein CASTDVTLLEQYF.

This clonotype has a count of ten or more. CDR3 sequence reads: CASRQGSYEQYV. DNA of the CDR3: TGCGCCAGCAGACAGGGGTCGTACGAGCAGTACGTC. The rearrangement joins TRBV4-3 to TRBJ2-7; 7 bases are a match to TRBD1. The germline gives CDR1 LGHNA, CDR2 YSLEER. V dropped 6 bases and J dropped 4; count of bases not matched to a gene: 3. The CDR3 covers 12 residues.

V gene TRBV20-1 combines with J gene TRBJ2-1; a weak D match, TRBD1 (5 bases). The V and J ends lost 6 bases and 0 bases respectively, with 6 bases between them. The length of the CDR3 is 12 residues. The germline V gene has CDR1 DFQATT and CDR2 SNEGSKA (reference sequence). This chain's CDR3 is CSADSSYNEQFF. The CDR3 coding sequence is TGCAGTGCCGACAGCTCCTACAATGAGCAGTTCTTC.

In its sample, this clonotype was seen many times. V gene TRBV4-3 combines with J gene TRBJ1-2; 7 bases match TRBD1. The CDR3 extends over 15 amino acids. V shed 0 bases and J 6 bases; nucleotides not matched to a gene: 7. The germline V gene encodes CDR1 LGHNA and CDR2 YSLEER. This chain's CDR3 is CASSQDRGGGNGYTF. DNA for the CDR3: TGCGCCAGCAGCCAAGATCGAGGGGGCGGAAATGGCTACACCTTC.

This clonotype was seen many times. V and J are TRBV4-3 and TRBJ2-3; possibly TRBD1 or TRBD2 for D (5 bases each). The CDR3 covers 16 residues. V lost 4 bases and J lost 2, with 16 bases in between. The V gene's germline CDR1 is LGHNA and CDR2 YSLEER. The CDR3 DNA sequence: TGCGCCAGCAGCCGAGACCCGGGACCATACACAGATACGCAGTATTTT. Translated: CASSRDPGPYTDTQYF.